The 3 T cell receptor beta chains given below trace back to one sample, sequenced in a study of tumor-infiltrating lymphocytes in primary liver carcinoma. With about 470 ng total RNA as template and a constant-region primer, TCR beta cDNA was made. Libraries covering TCR beta were generated through three nested multiplex PCR rounds (using a slightly modified ARM-PCR). A C-beta reverse primer and TRBV1-TRBV30 forward primers served in each of the first two PCR rounds, at about 10 cycles apiece. TCRdb passed the multiplex PCR reads through MiXCR, listing each CDR3 protein once. This sample has approximately 46,000 distinct CDR3 sequences, with approximately 71% found just once. Scientists recovered RNA and DNA together from roughly 20-30 mg of unsorted bulk tissue. Sequenced input: tumor-adjacent normal liver tissue. These TCRs come from a woman in her 30s with primary liver carcinoma and hepatitis B virus infection.

There are many counts of this clonotype. The chain recombines TRBV5-1 with TRBJ2-1; 7 bases are shared with TRBD1. Germline lookup yields CDR1 SGHRS and CDR2 YFSETQ. Trimming took 4 bases from V and 7 from J; bases not matched to a gene: 8. This CDR3 region has 14 residues. CDR3 coding DNA: TGCGCCAGCAGCACCGGGACAGTTGCAAATGAGCAGTTCTTC. It translates to CASSTGTVANEQFF. The complete variable domain, with remaining parts taken from reference TRBV5-1 and TRBJ2-1, reads KAGVTQTPRYLIKTRGQQVTLSCSPISGHRSVSWYQQTPGQGLQFLFEYFSETQRNKGNFPGRFSGRQFSNSRSEMNVSTLELGDSALYLCASSTGTVANEQFFGPGTRLTVL.

Concerning this clonotype itself: At one of its ends the junction is not consistent with the germline gene, which may arise from a read error. The V gene is TRBV12-3 or TRBV12-4, the J gene TRBJ1-4; TRBD1 matches at 10 bases. The CDR3 extends over 17 amino acids. The CDR3 region has the DNA TGTGCCAGCAGATCCGGGACAGGGGTCCGGGGCAATGAAAAACCGTTTTTT. Protein sequence: CASRSGTGVRGNEKPFF.

The table lists this clonotype with a count of one. The junction shows a germline mismatch at one end, possibly a read error. This rearrangement joins TRBV15 to TRBJ2-1; TRBD2 might be the D (5 bases). The CDR3 loop spans 16 amino acids. The germline V gene has CDR1 LNHNV and CDR2 YYDKDF (reference sequence). Written as DNA, the CDR3 is TGTGCCACCAGGAGTCCTGAGAACGGTGACTACAATGAGCAATTCTTC. Translated, it gives CATRSPENGDYNEQFF. The whole variable domain, filled in from reference TRBV15 and TRBJ2-1, reads DAMVIQNPRYQVTQFGKPVTLSCSQTLNHNVMYWYQQKSSQAPKLLFHYYDKDFNNEADTPDNFQSRRPNTSFCFLDIRSPGLGDTAMYLCATRSPENGDYNEQFFGPGTRLTVL.